Each of the 16 T cell receptor beta chains below was sequenced from the same sample in a study of blood T cell repertoires in COVID-19. Method: immunoSEQ multiplex PCR; TCRdb's copy keeps in-frame clones and lacks some. The table includes around 290,000 clones, more than 85% detected once. The sample was peripheral blood. Every receptor here comes from a woman in her thirties with COVID-19, enrolled during active disease.

CDR3 nucleotides: TGTGCCAGCTCACCATTCCTTCGACTCACCGCGAACACCGGGGAGCTGTTTTTT. This sequence encodes CASSPFLRLTANTGELFF. The chain carries TRBV18 and TRBJ2-2; D ambiguous. The germline gives CDR1 KGHSH, CDR2 LQKENI. The ends were cut back, 2 bases at V and 0 bases at J, with 16 bases in the middle. The CDR3 is 18 amino acids.

The chain uses TRBV10-2 and TRBJ1-2; D is unresolved. Trimming shortened V by 0 bases and J by 8 bases, and 16 bases separated the two germline ends. The CDR3 consists of 15 residues. Germline assignment: CDR1 WSHSY and CDR2 SAAADI. The CDR3 sequence is CASSESISRTRGYTF. The CDR3 DNA sequence: TGCGCCAGCAGTGAGTCGATTAGCAGGACTAGGGGCTACACCTTC.

This rearrangement joins TRBV11-2 to TRBJ1-2; 11 bases are shared with TRBD1. J gave up 2 bases and V 1 base, and 6 bases lay outside the gene matches. The CDR3 contains 17 residues. Germline-derived CDR1 and CDR2 are SGHAT and FQNNGV. The CDR3 coding sequence is TGTGCCAGCAGCTTAGGGACAGGGGGCGGAAAGAACTATGGCTACACCTTC. Protein: CASSLGTGGGKNYGYTF.

The chain couples TRBV19 to TRBJ1-1; D gene ambiguous. CDR3 length: 14 amino acids. CDR1 and CDR2 (germline): LNHDA, SQIVND (reference sequence). V lost 3 bases, J lost 5 bases, and 13 bases lay in between. DNA of the CDR3: TGTGCCAGTAGTATCGGACGAGGGATAACTGAAGCTTTCTTT. It yields the protein CASSIGRGITEAFF. Using reference TRBV19 and TRBJ1-1 for the parts outside the CDR3, the full variable domain is DGGITQSPKYLFRKEGQNVTLSCEQNLNHDAMYWYRQDPGQGLRLIYYSQIVNDFQKGDIAEGYSVSREKKESFPLTVTSAQKNPTAFYLCASSIGRGITEAFFGQGTRLTVV.

This chain joins TRBV10-3 and TRBJ1-3; 8 nucleotides match TRBD1. The germline V gene has CDR1 ENHRY and CDR2 SYGVKD. The ends lost 6 bases at V and 1 base at J; junction bases unmatched: 5. The CDR3 runs 15 residues. CDR3: CAISAQGASGNTIYF. The DNA of the CDR3 is TGTGCCATCAGCGCTCAGGGGGCTTCTGGAAACACCATATATTTT.

V and J are TRBV11-3 and TRBJ2-1; 8 bases fit TRBD2. Germline CDR1 SGHNT, CDR2 YENEEA. The CDR3 loop spans 15 amino acids. V shed 1 base, J shed 10 bases, and the junction held 9 bases outside the gene matches. The CDR3 sequence: CASSLGGRSSGEQFF. In DNA, the CDR3 is TGTGCCAGCAGCTTAGGCGGGAGGAGTTCGGGAGAGCAGTTCTTC.

This chain connects TRBV5-4 to TRBJ2-3, with TRBD2 matching over 14 bases. The CDR3 runs 19 residues. Germline V lookup: CDR1 SGHNT, CDR2 YYREEE (reference sequence). V dropped 3 bases and J dropped 5; count of bases not matched to a gene: 14. The CDR3 nucleotides are TGTGCCAGCAGCTCCCTCGGGACTAGCGGGAGAGCGGCTGGAGATACGCAGTATTTT. Translation gives CASSSLGTSGRAAGDTQYF.

V is TRBV10-3 and J is TRBJ1-1; tentatively, D is TRBD1 (5 bases). V lost 2 bases to trimming and J lost 3 bases, with 7 bases between them. Germline V gene sequence: CDR1 ENHRY, CDR2 SYGVKD. The CDR3 is 13 residues long. CDR3 amino acids: CAISEGHDTEAFF. The CDR3 DNA reads TGTGCCATCAGTGAGGGACATGACACTGAAGCTTTCTTT.

On this clone: Distinct nucleotide sequences in the sample also encode this CDR3. V is TRBV5-6 and J is TRBJ2-2, with TRBD1 matching over 7 bases. CDR1 SGHDT and CDR2 YYEEEE come from the germline V gene. Trimming cost V 1 base and J 2 bases; bases outside gene matches: 2. This CDR3 spans 15 amino acids. DNA of the CDR3: TGTGCCAGCAGCTTGCGGGACAGAAACACCGGGGAGCTGTTTTTT. Translating gives CASSLRDRNTGELFF.

This chain uses TRBV12-3 or TRBV12-4 with TRBJ2-7, with unresolved D. The CDR3 totals 12 residues. Deletions cut 4 bases from V and 0 bases from J, with 4 bases between. The CDR3 coding sequence is TGTGCCAGCAGTTCCTCCTCCTACGAGCAGTACTTC. Protein: CASSSSSYEQYF.

The chain carries TRBV5-4 and TRBJ1-1; 7 bases align to TRBD1. V was pared by 4 bases and J by 0 bases, with 6 bases of the junction left unmatched. Germline CDR1 is SGHNT and CDR2 is YYREEE (reference sequence). The CDR3 covers 15 residues. For the CDR3, the DNA is TGTGCCAGCAGCCTTCCGGGACAGCTGAACACTGAAGCTTTCTTT. This gives the protein CASSLPGQLNTEAFF.

This sequence joins TRBV29-1 and TRBJ2-1, with D unclear. The germline V gene has CDR1 SQVTM and CDR2 ANQGSEA. This CDR3 has 12 residues. The V end lost 4 bases, the J end lost 3 bases, and 7 bases lay between the germline ends. CDR3 sequence reads: CSVVRFYNEQFF. The CDR3 coding sequence is TGCAGCGTTGTGCGGTTCTACAATGAGCAGTTCTTC.

The chain carries TRBV4-2 and TRBJ1-2; D is uncertain. V lost 5 bases to trimming and J lost 5 bases, with 12 bases between them. The CDR3 runs 13 residues. Germline loops: CDR1 LGHNA, CDR2 YNFKEQ. The CDR3 DNA follows: TGTGCCAGCAGCGGAGACGGACTATATGGCTACACCTTC. It specifies CASSGDGLYGYTF.

This chain joins TRBV2 and TRBJ1-6; 8 bases agree with TRBD1. Germline-derived CDR1 and CDR2 are SNHLY and FYNNEI. V trimming: 3 bases; J trimming: 7 bases; junction bases outside the gene matches: 8. CDR3 size: 16 residues. The CDR3 coding sequence is TGTGCCAGCAGTGACTGGACAGGGAGGGGGAATTCACCCCTCCACTTT. Its translation: CASSDWTGRGNSPLHF.

In its sample, this clone was seen once. This chain connects TRBV30 to TRBJ2-7; 7 nucleotides match TRBD2. Germline CDR1 reads GTSNPN; CDR2 reads SVGIG (reference sequence). The CDR3 contains 13 residues. V lost 3 bases and J lost 6; bases outside the gene matches: 8. The CDR3 DNA follows: TGTGCCTGGAGGGGGGGAGGGCTAAGCGAGCAGTACTTC. Translating it yields CAWRGGGLSEQYF.

The V call is TRBV2, the J call TRBJ2-1, with 8 positions matching TRBD2. The junction had 17 bases not matched to a gene; V was cut back by 6 bases and J by 7 bases. Germline V gene lookup returns CDR1 SNHLY and CDR2 FYNNEI. This CDR3 comprises 17 residues. CDR3 DNA: TGTGCCAGCAGCCCCCGCGGGGGGACGGGAGGGGAGAATGAGCAGTTCTTC. It codes for CASSPRGGTGGENEQFF.